What follows are 29 T cell receptor beta chains derived from one specimen sequenced in a study of Graves' ophthalmopathy and Graves' hyperthyroidism. For repertoire sequencing, the TCR beta CDR3 regions were amplified from RNA transcripts. Scientists carried out first-round RT-PCR using HTBI primers and then a second-round multiplex PCR. A single record per CDR3 protein comes from TCRdb applying MiXCR to the multiplex PCR reads. The sample includes 300,000 to 400,000 distinct CDR3 sequences, roughly a sixth of them seen just once. Sequencing was carried out using peripheral blood. The origin of the receptors is an adult man with Graves' ophthalmopathy.

This clonotype was counted at least ten times. The rearrangement links TRBV7-2 to TRBJ2-5; D is possibly TRBD1 or TRBD2 (5 bases each). CDR3 length equals 11 residues. Germline lookup yields CDR1 SGHTA and CDR2 FQGNSA. The germline V and J ends were trimmed by 6 bases and 5 bases, with 7 bases remaining between them. CDR3 loop: CASRWGETQYF. Written as DNA, the CDR3 is TGTGCCAGCAGGTGGGGGGAGACCCAGTACTTC.

This clonotype was seen more than once but under ten times. CDR3 in amino acids: CASTLDSPSGYTF. Written as DNA, the CDR3 is TGTGCCAGCACCTTGGACAGTCCTTCTGGCTACACCTTC. The chain combines TRBV12-3 or TRBV12-4 with TRBJ1-2; possibly TRBD1 for D (6 bases). V was cut by 7 bases and J by 7 bases, with 16 bases left in between. CDR3 length: 13 residues.

As for this clonotype: A much larger clone sits a single nucleotide away, making a read error possible. Without the conserved terminal phenylalanine or tryptophan, this CDR3 likely stems from a read error. This rearrangement joins TRBV18 to TRBJ2-5; TRBD1 matches at 7 bases. V shed 3 bases, J shed 5 bases, and the junction held 9 bases outside the gene matches. The CDR3 is 15 amino acids. Per the germline V gene, CDR1 is KGHSH and CDR2 is LQKENI. The CDR3 DNA reads as TGTGCCAGCTCACCCGATCGACAGGGACGGGAGACCCAGTACTTG. It is translated as CASSPDRQGRETQYL.

The chain links TRBV6-1 to TRBJ2-1; 9 bases fit TRBD2. This CDR3 is built from 15 residues. V was pared by 0 bases and J by 10 bases, with 7 bases of the junction left unmatched. CDR1 MNHNS and CDR2 SASEGT come from the germline V gene. The chain's CDR3 is CASSEAPSGTGEQFF. In DNA, the CDR3 is TGTGCCAGCAGTGAAGCGCCTAGCGGGACGGGGGAGCAGTTCTTC.

The chain has TRBV5-1 and TRBJ1-1; TRBD1 might be the D (5 bases). The CDR3 has 12 residues. Germline V CDR1 and CDR2: SGHRS, YFSETQ. V was clipped by 4 bases and J by 6 bases, with 10 bases between them. CDR3 in amino acids: CASSKWGAEAFF. The CDR3 DNA is TGCGCCAGCAGCAAGTGGGGGGCTGAAGCTTTCTTT.

This clonotype occurred many times. The V and J genes are TRBV6-2 or TRBV6-3 and TRBJ1-1, with TRBD1 as a possible D gene (5 bases). The CDR3 loop spans 14 amino acids. CDR1 and CDR2 (germline): MNHEY, SVGEGT. The V end lost 6 bases, the J end lost 8 bases, and 19 bases lay between the germline ends. The CDR3 is CASRETREGYEAFF. In nucleotides, the CDR3 is TGTGCCAGCAGGGAGACTCGGGAGGGGTACGAAGCTTTCTTT.

There are many counts of this clonotype. This rearrangement joins TRBV10-3 to TRBJ1-2; D is unresolved. Trimming took off 0 bases at V and 8 bases at J, with 4 bases between the two ends. Germline V gene sequence: CDR1 ENHRY, CDR2 SYGVKD. The CDR3 extends over 11 amino acids. CDR3 sequence: CAISESTGYTF. In DNA, the CDR3 is TGTGCCATCAGTGAGTCGACCGGCTACACCTTC.

This clonotype appeared many times. This chain links TRBV6-4 with TRBJ2-2; D gene ambiguous. V was clipped by 6 bases and J by 8 bases, with 10 bases between them. Germline V gene lookup returns CDR1 MRHNA and CDR2 SNTAGT. CDR3 length: 12 amino acids. For the CDR3, the DNA is TGTGCCAGCAGCCTTTTTCAGGGGGAGCTGTTTTTT. Protein product: CASSLFQGELFF.

The table lists this clonotype with many counts. The J gene is TRBJ2-5, the V gene TRBV20-1; 9 positions match TRBD2. CDR1 is DFQATT and CDR2 is SNEGSKA in the germline V gene (reference sequence). CDR3 length: 15 amino acids. Losses at the gene ends were 4 bases for V and 5 bases for J; bases not matched to a gene: 11. This CDR3 is CSAKRRAGGPETQYF. CDR3 DNA sequence: TGCAGTGCTAAGCGGAGGGCGGGGGGGCCGGAGACCCAGTACTTC.

This clonotype was observed at least ten times. The rearrangement links TRBV11-2 to TRBJ2-5; 10 bases are a match to TRBD2. The junction had 11 bases not matched to a gene; V was cut back by 5 bases and J by 5 bases. Germline V CDR1 and CDR2: SGHAT, FQNNGV. The CDR3 length is 16 residues. The CDR3, as DNA: TGTGCCAGCAGCGGAGAACGGCTAGCGGGGGTTGAGACCCAGTACTTC. Translated: CASSGERLAGVETQYF.

This clonotype was picked up many times. V gene TRBV9 combines with J gene TRBJ1-1; D unclear. In germline, CDR1 is SGDLS, CDR2 YYNGEE. V was clipped by 7 bases and J by 0 bases, with 4 bases between them. This CDR3 contains 11 residues. The CDR3 spells CASEVNTEAFF. The CDR3 coding sequence is TGTGCCAGCGAGGTGAACACTGAAGCTTTCTTT. Filled out from reference TRBV9 and TRBJ1-1, the complete variable domain reads DSGVTQTPKHLITATGQRVTLRCSPRSGDLSVYWYQQSLDQGLQFLIQYYNGEERAKGNILERFSAQQFPDLHSELNLSSLELGDSALYFCASEVNTEAFFGQGTRLTVV.

This clonotype appeared a few times. The gene calls are TRBV18 and TRBJ1-1; weak D call: TRBD1 (5 bases). In germline, CDR1 is KGHSH, CDR2 LQKENI. Deletions cut 6 bases from V and 8 bases from J, with 22 bases between. The CDR3 is 15 residues long. The CDR3 region has the DNA TGTGCCAGCTCCCCCCAGGGTACCCTTGGCCCAGAAGCTTTCTTT. Encoded protein: CASSPQGTLGPEAFF.

This clonotype was seen at least ten times. The rearrangement uses TRBV6-5 and TRBJ1-5, with D perhaps TRBD1 (6 bases). Germline CDR1 is MNHEY and CDR2 is SVGAGI. CDR3 length: 15 residues. The ends were cut back, 4 bases at V and 1 base at J, with 11 bases in the middle. The CDR3: CASSSPTGSNQPQHF. DNA of the CDR3: TGTGCCAGCAGTTCACCGACAGGAAGCAATCAGCCCCAGCATTTT.

The table lists this clonotype with many counts. The rearrangement joins TRBV24-1 to TRBJ2-5, with 7 bases that match TRBD1. With V trimmed by 3 bases and J by 5 bases, 11 bases remained unmatched. The CDR3 sequence is 16 residues long. In germline, CDR1 is KGHDR, CDR2 SFDVKD. The CDR3 sequence: CATSDGGQTPRETQYF. In DNA form, the CDR3 reads TGTGCCACCAGTGATGGGGGACAGACTCCCCGGGAGACCCAGTACTTC.

This clonotype was seen many times. This chain links TRBV7-9 with TRBJ2-7; D is unresolved. This CDR3 has 14 residues. Per germline, CDR1 SEHNR and CDR2 FQNEAQ (reference sequence). V lost 8 bases, J lost 6 bases, and 20 bases lay in between. The CDR3 is CASYTGSTPAEQYF. CDR3 sequence (DNA): TGTGCCAGCTACACCGGCAGTACGCCCGCCGAGCAGTACTTC.

This clonotype showed up many times. The J gene is TRBJ1-2, the V gene TRBV12-3 or TRBV12-4, with D possibly matching TRBD1 (6 bases). The V end was cut by 6 bases, the J end by 4 bases, with 12 bases between. This CDR3 comprises 13 residues. The CDR3 region has the DNA TGTGCCAGCAGCCAGGGGTATGGCTATGGCTACACCTTC. Residues: CASSQGYGYGYTF.

This clonotype was observed many times. The chain is built from TRBV6-5 and TRBJ2-7; 11 nucleotides line up with TRBD1. The CDR3 runs to 15 residues. CDR1 MNHEY and CDR2 SVGAGI come from the germline V gene. V was clipped by 7 bases and J by 4 bases; unmatched bases: 9. CDR3 DNA: TGTGCCAGCAACCGTGACGGGACAGGGGGATACGAGCAGTACTTC. This encodes CASNRDGTGGYEQYF.

Many counts were recorded for this clonotype. The gene calls are TRBV28 and TRBJ1-2, with TRBD1 as a possible D gene (5 bases). This CDR3 is built from 15 residues. V lost 4 bases, J lost 1 base, and 13 bases lay in between. Germline CDR1 MDHEN, CDR2 SYDVKM. This chain's CDR3 is CASSYNPDSNYGYTF. As DNA, the CDR3 is TGTGCCAGCAGTTACAACCCCGACAGTAACTATGGCTACACCTTC.

This clonotype has at least ten counts. CDR3 bases: TGTGCCAGTAGTATGACCGGCAGTCCTAAAGAGACCCAGTACTTC. Its translation: CASSMTGSPKETQYF. The rearrangement links TRBV19 to TRBJ2-5; no clear D. The CDR3 covers 15 residues. Germline assignment: CDR1 LNHDA and CDR2 SQIVND (reference sequence). V gave up 3 bases and J gave up 3 bases, with 14 bases separating them.

This clonotype was detected ten times or more. This chain uses TRBV11-2 with TRBJ2-2; D gene uncertain. CDR3 length equals 14 residues. V lost 5 bases to trimming and J lost 0 bases, with 7 bases between them. Germline lookup yields CDR1 SGHAT and CDR2 FQNNGV. CDR3 protein: CASSSFSNTGELFF. CDR3 bases: TGTGCCAGCAGCAGCTTTTCGAACACCGGGGAGCTGTTTTTT.

Concerning this clonotype: Its ends do not fully match the called genes, so a read error is possible. The chain carries TRBV6-1 and TRBJ1-6, with TRBD1 matching over 7 bases. CDR3 length: 15 residues. Germline V lookup: CDR1 MNHNS, CDR2 SASEGT. CDR3 in DNA: TGTGCCAGCAGTGGAGTCACAGGGGTCAATTCACCCCTCCACTGG. Protein product: CASSGVTGVNSPLHW.

This clonotype is a singleton in its sample. The V call is TRBV19, the J call TRBJ1-5; possible D gene TRBD1, 5 bases. Germline V gene sequence: CDR1 LNHDA, CDR2 SQIVND (reference sequence). The CDR3 consists of 15 residues. V shed 3 bases and J shed 11 bases, with 20 bases lying between them. CDR3 sequence reads: CASSMKVTGGSAQHF. CDR3 nucleotides: TGTGCCAGTAGTATGAAGGTTACGGGGGGTTCGGCCCAGCATTTT.

Only a few counts were recorded for this clonotype. The CDR3 region is CASSSPADRRAFF. The DNA for the CDR3 is TGTGCCAGCAGTTCCCCCGCGGATCGAAGGGCTTTCTTT. The V gene is TRBV28, the J gene TRBJ1-1; D remains ambiguous. The CDR3 has 13 amino acids. Germline CDR1 MDHEN, CDR2 SYDVKM. V lost 4 bases and J 11 bases, leaving 17 bases between the germline ends. The variable domain in full, with the rest retrieved from reference TRBV28 and TRBJ1-1, is DVKVTQSSRYLVKRTGEKVFLECVQDMDHENMFWYRQDPGLGLRLIYFSYDVKMKEKGDIPEGYSVSREKKERFSLILESASTNQTSMYLCASSSPADRRAFFGQGTRLTVV.

The table lists this clonotype with many counts. The chain uses TRBV6-5 and TRBJ2-7; the D gene is possibly TRBD1 (6 bases). V lost 8 bases and J 3 bases, leaving 14 bases between the germline ends. CDR1 MNHEY and CDR2 SVGAGI come from the germline V gene. The CDR3 sequence is 13 residues long. The CDR3 DNA reads as TGTGCCAGCGCGCGGACAGAGGGCTACGAGCAGTACTTC. As protein: CASARTEGYEQYF.

This clonotype was picked up many times. The CDR3 region is CASSKSRETQYF. CDR3 coding DNA: TGTGCCAGCAGCAAATCGCGAGAGACCCAGTACTTC. This chain uses TRBV28 with TRBJ2-5; no firm D call. This CDR3 region has 12 residues. Germline-derived CDR1 and CDR2 are MDHEN and SYDVKM. The V end lost 6 bases, the J end lost 4 bases, and 9 bases lay between the germline ends.

There are many counts of this clonotype. The chain has TRBV7-8 and TRBJ2-7; D unclear. V was cut by 7 bases and J by 6 bases, with 19 bases left in between. The CDR3 runs 14 residues. The germline CDR1 and CDR2 sequences are SGHVS and FQNEAQ. The CDR3 sequence is CASTLGIGYGEQYF. The CDR3 DNA sequence: TGTGCCAGCACCCTGGGGATAGGTTACGGCGAGCAGTACTTC. Full variable domain (remainder filled in from reference TRBV7-8 and TRBJ2-7): GAGVSQSPRYKVAKRGQDVALRCDPISGHVSLFWYQQALGQGPEFLTYFQNEAQLDKSGLPSDRFFAERPEGSVSTLKIQRTQQEDSAVYLCASTLGIGYGEQYFGPGTRLTVT.

The chain joins TRBV29-1 to TRBJ1-1, with D possibly being TRBD1 (5 bases). V gave up 6 bases and J gave up 4 bases, with 18 bases separating them. Germline V CDR1 and CDR2: SQVTM, ANQGSEA. This CDR3 contains 14 residues. CDR3 bases: TGCAGCGTCAGGCAGGGCGTGGCAGGCACTGAAGCTTTCTTT. Protein sequence: CSVRQGVAGTEAFF. The complete variable domain, with remaining parts taken from reference TRBV29-1 and TRBJ1-1, reads SAVISQKPSRDICQRGTSLTIQCQVDSQVTMMFWYRQQPGQSLTLIATANQGSEATYESGFVIDKFPISRPNLTFSTLTVSNMSPEDSSIYLCSVRQGVAGTEAFFGQGTRLTVV.

This clonotype was counted only a few times. V is TRBV5-1 and J is TRBJ2-7; 7 bases are a match to TRBD2. Germline-derived CDR1 and CDR2 are SGHRS and YFSETQ. The CDR3 is 14 amino acids. V shed 4 bases, J shed 6 bases, and the junction held 10 bases outside the gene matches. The CDR3 coding sequence is TGCGCCAGCAGCAACCCCCCTACTAGCGTCGAGCAGTACTTC. Amino acid sequence: CASSNPPTSVEQYF.

Many counts were recorded for this clonotype. This rearrangement joins TRBV12-3 or TRBV12-4 to TRBJ2-2, with no clear D. V dropped 3 bases and J dropped 6 bases, with 11 bases sitting between them. The CDR3 has 14 amino acids. CDR3 nucleotides: TGTGCCAGCAGTTTTCAGCCCCGGGCCGGGGAGCTGTTTTTT. Translating gives CASSFQPRAGELFF.